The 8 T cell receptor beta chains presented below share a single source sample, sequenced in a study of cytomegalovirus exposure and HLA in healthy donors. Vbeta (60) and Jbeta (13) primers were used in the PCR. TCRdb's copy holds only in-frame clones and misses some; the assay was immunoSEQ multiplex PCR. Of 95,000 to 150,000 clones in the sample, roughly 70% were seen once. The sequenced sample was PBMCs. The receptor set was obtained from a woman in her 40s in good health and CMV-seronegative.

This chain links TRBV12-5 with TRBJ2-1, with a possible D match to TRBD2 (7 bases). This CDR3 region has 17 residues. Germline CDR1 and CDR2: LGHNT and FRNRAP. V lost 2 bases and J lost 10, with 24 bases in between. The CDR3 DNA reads TGTGCTAGTGGTTTGTCAGGGGTGGGAGGGCCAGGACGGGAGCAGTTCTTC. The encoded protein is CASGLSGVGGPGREQFF.

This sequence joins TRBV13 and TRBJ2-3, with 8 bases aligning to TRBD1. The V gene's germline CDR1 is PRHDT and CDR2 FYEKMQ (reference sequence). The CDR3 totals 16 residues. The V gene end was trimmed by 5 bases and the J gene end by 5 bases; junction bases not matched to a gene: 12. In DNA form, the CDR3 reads TGTGCCAGCAGCCCCGGACAGGGCGCCTCCAAAGATACGCAGTATTTT. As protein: CASSPGQGASKDTQYF.

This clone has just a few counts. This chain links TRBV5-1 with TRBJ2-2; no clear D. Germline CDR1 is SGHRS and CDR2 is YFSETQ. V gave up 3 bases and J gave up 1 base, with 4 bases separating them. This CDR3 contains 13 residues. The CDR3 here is CASSSGNTGELFF. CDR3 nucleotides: TGCGCCAGCAGCTCGGGGAACACCGGGGAGCTGTTTTTT. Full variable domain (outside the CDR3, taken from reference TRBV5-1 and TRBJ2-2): KAGVTQTPRYLIKTRGQQVTLSCSPISGHRSVSWYQQTPGQGLQFLFEYFSETQRNKGNFPGRFSGRQFSNSRSEMNVSTLELGDSALYLCASSSGNTGELFFGEGSRLTVL.

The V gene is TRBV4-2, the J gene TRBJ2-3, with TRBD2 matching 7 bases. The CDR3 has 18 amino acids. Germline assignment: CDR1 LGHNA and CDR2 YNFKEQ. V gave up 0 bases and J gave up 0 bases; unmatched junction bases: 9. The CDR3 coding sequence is TGTGCCAGCAGCCAAGATCTACGGCGGGAGACGAGCACAGATACGCAGTATTTT. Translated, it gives CASSQDLRRETSTDTQYF.

The CDR3 reads CASSRSGGSGTDTQYF. The CDR3 DNA reads as TGTGCCAGCTCCCGCTCGGGGGGTAGCGGCACAGATACGCAGTATTTT. The rearrangement links TRBV18 to TRBJ2-3; 7 bases are shared with TRBD2. This CDR3 region has 16 residues. V lost 6 bases to trimming and J lost 1 base; unmatched junction nucleotides: 10. Germline-derived CDR1 and CDR2 are KGHSH and LQKENI.

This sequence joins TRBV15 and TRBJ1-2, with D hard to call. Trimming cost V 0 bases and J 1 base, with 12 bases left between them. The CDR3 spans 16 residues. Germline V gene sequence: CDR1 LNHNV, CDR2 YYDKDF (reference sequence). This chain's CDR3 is CATSRDLGTVNYGYTF. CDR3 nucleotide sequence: TGTGCCACCAGCAGAGATCTAGGTACGGTTAACTATGGCTACACCTTC.

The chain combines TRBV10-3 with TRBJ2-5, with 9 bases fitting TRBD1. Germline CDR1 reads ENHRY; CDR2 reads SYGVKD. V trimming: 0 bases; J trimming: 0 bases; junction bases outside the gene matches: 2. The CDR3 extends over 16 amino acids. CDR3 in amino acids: CAISESTGGYQETQYF. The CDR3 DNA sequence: TGTGCCATCAGTGAGTCGACAGGGGGTTACCAAGAGACCCAGTACTTC.

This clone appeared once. The CDR3 coding sequence is TGTGCCAGCAGCTTACATTGGCTGGGACAGGGGGCTGACTATGGCTACACCTTC. Its protein is CASSLHWLGQGADYGYTF. This rearrangement joins TRBV11-3 to TRBJ1-2, with 12 bases aligning to TRBD1. Trimming removed 2 bases from V and 3 bases from J; junction bases left unmatched: 10. The germline gives CDR1 SGHNT, CDR2 YENEEA. The CDR3 runs to 18 residues.